These 26 T cell receptor beta chains were sequenced from one sample in a study of T cell responses to AZD1222 COVID-19 vaccine. Using immunoSEQ multiplex PCR, the repertoire was profiled, and TCRdb retains in-frame clones only, with some absent. The sample shows fewer than 150,000 clones, roughly 88% of them seen only once. The material sequenced was peripheral blood, taken 28 days after the second AZD1222 dose. All receptors come from an adult who received the AZD1222 COVID-19 vaccine.

V is TRBV18 and J is TRBJ1-2; D is unresolved. The CDR3 loop spans 13 amino acids. Germline V lookup: CDR1 KGHSH, CDR2 LQKENI. V lost 3 bases and J lost 8, with 13 bases in between. As DNA, the CDR3 is TGTGCCAGCTCACCCTTATCGGACGTCGGCTACACCTTC. This encodes CASSPLSDVGYTF.

This sequence joins TRBV6-2 or TRBV6-3 and TRBJ1-1; 7 bases align to TRBD1. This CDR3 has 15 residues. Germline trimming cut 5 bases from V and 10 bases from J; bases unmatched to any gene: 16. Germline loops: CDR1 MNHEY, CDR2 SVGEGT. The DNA for the CDR3 is TGTGCCAGCAGTCCCCATAATCCAGGGGGTCACGGAGCTTTCTTT. Translated, it gives CASSPHNPGGHGAFF.

The rearrangement joins TRBV19 to TRBJ2-5; TRBD2 might be the D (5 bases). Trimming removed 6 bases at V and 0 bases at J, with 17 bases between. This CDR3 is 16 amino acids long. In germline, CDR1 is LNHDA, CDR2 SQIVND (reference sequence). The CDR3 DNA reads TGTGCCAGTAGCCCAACCCCCGGGATCTACCAAGAGACCCAGTACTTC. Translated: CASSPTPGIYQETQYF.

The chain recombines TRBV6-5 with TRBJ1-2, with D unclear. The V end was cut by 5 bases, the J end by 8 bases, with 12 bases between. The germline gives CDR1 MNHEY, CDR2 SVGAGI. This CDR3 spans 12 amino acids. The CDR3 reads CASSHDSWGYTF. The CDR3, as DNA: TGTGCCAGCAGTCATGACTCATGGGGCTACACCTTC.

The chain carries TRBV24-1 and TRBJ1-6, with a weak D call TRBD1 (5 bases). The ends were cut back, 4 bases at V and 11 bases at J, with 14 bases in the middle. The CDR3 consists of 14 residues. Per the germline V gene, CDR1 is KGHDR and CDR2 is SFDVKD. The CDR3 sequence: CATSEGQPGAPLHF. CDR3 nucleotides: TGTGCCACCAGTGAGGGGCAGCCTGGTGCACCCCTCCACTTT.

CDR3 sequence: CASSLGVRGRGGNTIYF. The DNA for the CDR3 is TGTGCCAGCAGCTTAGGTGTACGGGGACGGGGTGGAAACACCATATATTTT. The chain recombines TRBV7-8 with TRBJ1-3; the D gene is possibly TRBD1 (5 bases). The CDR3 extends over 17 amino acids. Per germline, CDR1 SGHVS and CDR2 FQNEAQ. V was pared by 1 base and J by 3 bases, with 16 bases between.

The genes are TRBV15 and TRBJ1-3; D is uncertain. This CDR3 has 15 amino acids. Germline V gene data show CDR1 as LNHNV and CDR2 as YYDKDF (reference sequence). The V end was cut by 0 bases, the J end by 0 bases, with 6 bases between. CDR3 in amino acids: CATSRDTFSGNTIYF. Written as DNA, the CDR3 is TGTGCCACCAGCAGAGATACTTTCTCTGGAAACACCATATATTTT.

The chain combines TRBV4-2 with TRBJ1-1, with TRBD1 as a possible D gene (6 bases). The CDR3 totals 13 residues. The V end was cut by 0 bases, the J end by 9 bases, with 11 bases between. Germline CDR1 is LGHNA and CDR2 is YNFKEQ. The CDR3 sequence is CASSQEVGTKAFF. DNA for the CDR3: TGTGCCAGCAGCCAAGAGGTAGGGACAAAAGCTTTCTTT.

The gene calls are TRBV18 and TRBJ1-2; possibly TRBD1 for D (6 bases). V lost 5 bases and J 5 bases, leaving 12 bases between the germline ends. CDR3 length: 13 residues. Germline assignment: CDR1 KGHSH and CDR2 LQKENI. The CDR3 region is CASSTRQAYGYTF. CDR3 DNA sequence: TGTGCCAGCTCAACAAGACAGGCTTATGGCTACACCTTC.

V is TRBV9 and J is TRBJ2-5; 15 positions agree with TRBD2. The V gene's germline CDR1 is SGDLS and CDR2 YYNGEE. This CDR3 is 17 amino acids long. Losses at the gene ends were 4 bases for V and 5 bases for J; bases not matched to a gene: 9. The CDR3 DNA reads TGTGCCAGCAGCCCAGGACTAGCGGGGGGGCCTTGGGAGACCCAGTACTTC. Residues: CASSPGLAGGPWETQYF.

The gene calls are TRBV14 and TRBJ2-1; 9 nucleotides agree with TRBD1. V lost 4 bases and J lost 6; bases outside the gene matches: 7. From germline, CDR1 is SGHDN and CDR2 FVKESK. The CDR3 runs 15 residues. CDR3 coding DNA: TGTGCCAGCAGCCTATCCGGGACAGGGCTCAATGAGCAGTTCTTC. Its protein is CASSLSGTGLNEQFF.

The V and J genes are TRBV3-1 (or the pseudogene TRBV3-2) and TRBJ2-1; D gene uncertain. Germline lookup yields CDR1 LGHDT and CDR2 YNNKEL (reference sequence). This CDR3 contains 12 residues. The germline V and J ends were trimmed by 1 base and 8 bases, with 6 bases remaining between them. The CDR3 bases are TGTGCCAGCAGCCAAGTTGAGCATGAGCAGTTCTTC. Translated, it gives CASSQVEHEQFF.

The rearrangement uses TRBV4-3 and TRBJ2-3; D uncertain. The CDR3 consists of 15 residues. In germline, CDR1 is LGHNA, CDR2 YSLEER. Deletions cut 1 base from V and 1 base from J, with 9 bases between. The CDR3: CASSQVRVGTDTQYF. The CDR3 DNA reads as TGCGCCAGCAGCCAAGTTAGGGTAGGCACAGATACGCAGTATTTT.

The chain uses TRBV5-1 and TRBJ2-3, with D unclear. This CDR3 is built from 13 residues. From germline, CDR1 is SGHRS and CDR2 YFSETQ. V was clipped by 1 base and J by 5 bases, with 8 bases between them. The CDR3 sequence: CASSLSIIDTQYF. The CDR3 nucleotides read TGCGCCAGCAGCTTGTCTATTATAGATACGCAGTATTTT.

This clone was picked up one time. The chain has TRBV19 and TRBJ2-7, with 7 bases fitting TRBD1. Germline CDR1 is LNHDA and CDR2 is SQIVND (reference sequence). This CDR3 region has 14 residues. With 5 bases clipped from V and 2 bases from J, the junction kept 6 bases outside the gene matches. In nucleotides, the CDR3 is TGTGCCAGTAGTGAGGGGGCAGGCGCCTACGAGCAGTACTTC. This sequence encodes CASSEGAGAYEQYF. Combining the CDR3 with reference TRBV19 and TRBJ2-7 gives the whole variable domain DGGITQSPKYLFRKEGQNVTLSCEQNLNHDAMYWYRQDPGQGLRLIYYSQIVNDFQKGDIAEGYSVSREKKESFPLTVTSAQKNPTAFYLCASSEGAGAYEQYFGPGTRLTVT.

In this sample, this clone turned up a few times. The chain is built from TRBV18 and TRBJ1-5; TRBD1 matches at 7 bases. The V and J ends lost 3 bases and 5 bases, in that order; junction bases with no gene match: 1. This CDR3 is 13 amino acids long. CDR1 KGHSH and CDR2 LQKENI come from the germline V gene. Here the CDR3 DNA reads TGTGCCAGCTCACCCCAGGGGGATCAGCCCCAGCATTTT. Translation: CASSPQGDQPQHF.

This clone was found once. The chain has TRBV6-6 and TRBJ2-5; TRBD1 agrees at 9 bases. There are 15 residues in the CDR3. Germline CDR1 and CDR2: MNHNY and SVGAGI (reference sequence). V was pared by 5 bases and J by 4 bases, with 8 bases of the junction left unmatched. The CDR3 DNA follows: TGTGCCAGCAGTGCCCGGGACAGGGCAGTAGAGACCCAGTACTTC. This translates into CASSARDRAVETQYF.

This rearrangement joins TRBV25-1 to TRBJ2-5; TRBD1 aligns across 10 bases. From germline, CDR1 is MGHDK and CDR2 SYGVNS. V lost 6 bases and J lost 4; bases outside the gene matches: 8. The CDR3 consists of 15 residues. This CDR3 is CASSRGTGVRETQYF. CDR3 in DNA: TGTGCCAGCAGCCGCGGGACAGGGGTGAGAGAGACCCAGTACTTC.

The genes are TRBV7-8 and TRBJ1-1; D unclear. V was shortened by 7 bases and J by 5 bases, with 17 bases between the two germline ends. The CDR3 consists of 14 residues. CDR1 is SGHVS, CDR2 FQNEAQ, per germline. The CDR3 nucleotides are TGTGCCAGCAACCCCTCATCGGGTCGAACTGAAGCTTTCTTT. Translated, it gives CASNPSSGRTEAFF.

The chain links TRBV7-2 to TRBJ1-2; D might be TRBD1 (5 bases). The CDR3 consists of 15 residues. The germline CDR1 and CDR2 sequences are SGHTA and FQGNSA. The ends were cut back, 5 bases at V and 0 bases at J, with 13 bases in the middle. The CDR3 DNA reads TGTGCCAGCAGCCCCCAGGGCACTACTAACTATGGCTACACCTTC. Residues: CASSPQGTTNYGYTF. The full variable domain, in which reference TRBV7-2 and TRBJ1-2 provide the parts outside the CDR3, is GAGVSQSPSNKVTEKGKDVELRCDPISGHTALYWYRQSLGQGLEFLIYFQGNSAPDKSGLPSDRFSAERTGGSVSTLTIQRTQQEDSAVYLCASSPQGTTNYGYTFGSGTRLTVV.

The chain employs TRBV18 and TRBJ2-7, with no clear D. The length of the CDR3 is 13 residues. Germline V CDR1 and CDR2: KGHSH, LQKENI. Trimming pared 5 bases from V and 2 bases from J, leaving 10 bases between. The CDR3 loop is CASSKVGTYEQYF. DNA for the CDR3: TGTGCCAGCTCAAAGGTCGGAACCTACGAGCAGTACTTC.

The chain couples TRBV7-3 to TRBJ2-1, with D hard to call. The V end was cut by 6 bases, the J end by 0 bases, with 12 bases between. The germline CDR1 and CDR2 sequences are SGHTA and FQGTGA. The CDR3 spans 15 residues. The CDR3 region is CASSQDSSSYNEQFF. CDR3 DNA sequence: TGTGCCAGCAGTCAAGACTCCAGCTCCTACAATGAGCAGTTCTTC.

DNA of the CDR3: TGTGCCATCAGTGGGGGACAGGGAACTAACACTGAAGCTTTCTTT. Translating it yields CAISGGQGTNTEAFF. The chain uses TRBV10-3 and TRBJ1-1, with TRBD1 matching over 9 bases. CDR1 is ENHRY, CDR2 SYGVKD, per germline. This CDR3 comprises 15 residues. The V segment lost 4 bases and the J segment 2 bases; nucleotides outside the gene matches: 5.

The sample holds one count of this clone. The chain uses TRBV6-2 or TRBV6-3 and TRBJ2-6; TRBD1 matches 10 bases. The germline V gene encodes CDR1 MNHEY and CDR2 SVGEGT. The V segment lost 5 bases and the J segment 2 bases; nucleotides outside the gene matches: 15. The CDR3 has 20 amino acids. The CDR3 region has the DNA TGTGCCAGCAGTACTCCCAGACAGGGGGCCTCCCTAACTGGGGCCAACGTCCTGACTTTC. It yields the protein CASSTPRQGASLTGANVLTF.

J is TRBJ2-3 and V is TRBV5-1, with TRBD2 identical over 8 bases. The CDR3 is 14 amino acids. V shed 6 bases, J shed 4 bases, and the junction held 7 bases outside the gene matches. Germline values: CDR1 SGHRS, CDR2 YFSETQ. The CDR3 loop reads CASTYSGAPDTQYF. The CDR3 DNA is TGCGCCAGCACCTATAGCGGGGCCCCAGATACGCAGTATTTT.

This chain joins TRBV28 and TRBJ2-2, with 10 bases aligning to TRBD1. V lost 6 bases and J lost 4; bases outside the gene matches: 14. Looked up from germline, CDR1 is MDHEN and CDR2 is SYDVKM. The CDR3 sequence is 18 residues long. This chain's CDR3 is CASSPLNLRDRGTGELFF. The CDR3 coding sequence is TGTGCCAGCAGCCCCTTAAACTTACGGGACAGGGGCACCGGGGAGCTGTTTTTT.